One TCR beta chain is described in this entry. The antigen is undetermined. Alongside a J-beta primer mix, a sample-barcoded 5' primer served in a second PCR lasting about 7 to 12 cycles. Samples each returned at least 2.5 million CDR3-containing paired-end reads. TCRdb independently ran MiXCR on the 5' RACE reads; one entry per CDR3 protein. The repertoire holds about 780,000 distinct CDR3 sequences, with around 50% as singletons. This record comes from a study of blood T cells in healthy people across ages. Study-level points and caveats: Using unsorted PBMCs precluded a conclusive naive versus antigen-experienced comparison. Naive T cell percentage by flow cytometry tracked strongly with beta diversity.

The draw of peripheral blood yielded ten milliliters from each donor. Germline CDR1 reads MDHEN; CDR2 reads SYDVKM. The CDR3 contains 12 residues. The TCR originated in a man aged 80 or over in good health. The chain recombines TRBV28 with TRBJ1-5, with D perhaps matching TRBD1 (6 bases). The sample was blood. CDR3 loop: CAGGGGNQPQHF. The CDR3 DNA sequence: TGTGCAGGGGGTGGGGGCAATCAGCCCCAGCATTTT. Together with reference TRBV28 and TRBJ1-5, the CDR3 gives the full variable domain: DVKVTQSSRYLVKRTGEKVFLECVQDMDHENMFWYRQDPGLGLRLIYFSYDVKMKEKGDIPEGYSVSREKKERFSLILESASTNQTSMYLCAGGGGNQPQHFGDGTRLSIL.